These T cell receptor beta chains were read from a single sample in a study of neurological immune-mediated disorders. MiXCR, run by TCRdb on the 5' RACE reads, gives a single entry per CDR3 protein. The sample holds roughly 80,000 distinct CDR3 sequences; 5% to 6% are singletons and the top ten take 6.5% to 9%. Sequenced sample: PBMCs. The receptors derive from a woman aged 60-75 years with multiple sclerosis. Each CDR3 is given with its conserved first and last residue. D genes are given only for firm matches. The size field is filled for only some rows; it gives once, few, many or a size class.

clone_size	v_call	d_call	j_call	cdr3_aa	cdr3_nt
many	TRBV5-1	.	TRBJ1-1	CASSPPAEGAFF	TGCGCCAGCAGCCCGCCGGCGGAGGGAGCTTTCTTT
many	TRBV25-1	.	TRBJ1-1	CASSDLGGTEAFF	TGTGCCAGCAGTGACCTAGGGGGGACTGAAGCTTTCTTT
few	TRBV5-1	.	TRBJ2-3	CASSLAVSQADTQYF	TGCGCCAGCAGCTTGGCCGTCAGTCAAGCAGATACGCAGTATTTT
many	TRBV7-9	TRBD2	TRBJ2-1	CASTVRLAENEQFF	TGTGCCAGCACCGTCCGACTAGCGGAAAATGAGCAGTTCTTC
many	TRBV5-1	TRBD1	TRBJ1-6	CASSLDPGGDSPLHF	TGCGCCAGCAGCTTGGATCCAGGGGGAGATTCACCCCTCCACTTT
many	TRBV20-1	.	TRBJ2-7	CSARDVQYEQYF	TGCAGTGCTAGAGATGTACAGTACGAGCAGTACTTC
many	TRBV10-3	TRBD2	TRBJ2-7	CAISEPGLAGVGYEQYF	TGTGCCATCAGTGAGCCCGGACTAGCGGGGGTCGGCTACGAGCAGTACTTC
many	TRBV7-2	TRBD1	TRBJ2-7	CASRGQGVYEQYF	TGTGCCAGCAGGGGACAGGGGGTCTACGAGCAGTACTTC
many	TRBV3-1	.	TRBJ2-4	CASSQDGRGPNIQYF	TGTGCCAGCAGCCAAGACGGGAGGGGGCCCAACATTCAGTACTTC
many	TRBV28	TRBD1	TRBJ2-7	CASSLMGGQVYTYEQYF	TGTGCCAGCAGTTTAATGGGGGGACAGGTTTACACCTACGAGCAGTACTTC
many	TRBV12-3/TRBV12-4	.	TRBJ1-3	CASRAGLHSGNTIYF	TGTGCCAGCAGAGCCGGGCTGCACTCTGGAAACACCATATATTTT
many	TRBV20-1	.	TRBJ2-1	CSAPRLDNEQFF	TGCAGTGCGCCGAGACTAGACAATGAGCAGTTCTTC
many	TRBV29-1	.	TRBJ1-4	CSVIDPTTNEKLFF	TGCAGCGTTATAGATCCGACAACTAATGAAAAACTGTTTTTT
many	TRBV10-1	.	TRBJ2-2	CASSEEWVGELFF	TGCGCCAGCAGTGAGGAATGGGTTGGGGAGCTGTTTTTT
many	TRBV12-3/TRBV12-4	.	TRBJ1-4	CASSLAGMGEKLFF	TGTGCCAGCAGTTTGGCAGGGATGGGTGAAAAACTGTTTTTT
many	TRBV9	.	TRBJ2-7	CASSVDWSSYEQYF	TGTGCCAGCAGCGTAGATTGGAGCTCCTACGAGCAGTACTTC
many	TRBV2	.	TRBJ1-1	CASSKGTSTEAFF	TGTGCCAGCAGCAAAGGGACAAGCACTGAAGCTTTCTTT
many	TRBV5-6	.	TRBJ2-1	CASSIRREQFF	TGTGCCAGCAGCATCAGACGGGAGCAGTTCTTC
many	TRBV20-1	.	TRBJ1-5	CSASTGYSNQPQHF	TGCAGTGCTAGTACGGGTTATAGCAATCAGCCCCAGCATTTT
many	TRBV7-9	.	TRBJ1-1	CASSTETPNTEAFF	TGTGCCAGCAGCACCGAGACTCCGAACACTGAAGCTTTCTTT
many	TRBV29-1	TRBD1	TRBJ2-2	CSVAGQANTGELFF	TGCAGCGTCGCGGGACAGGCGAACACCGGGGAGCTGTTTTTT
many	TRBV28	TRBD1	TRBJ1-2	CASSTTGTGISLYGYTF	TGTGCCAGCAGTACCACCGGGACAGGGATTTCACTCTATGGCTACACCTTC
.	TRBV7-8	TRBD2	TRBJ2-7	CASSQTSGGKNEQYF	TGTGCCAGCAGCCAGACTAGCGGGGGGAAAAACGAGCAGTACTTC
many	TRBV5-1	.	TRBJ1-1	CASSLVVRVLGNEAFF	TGCGCCAGCAGCTTGGTCGTCAGGGTCCTTGGTAATGAAGCTTTCTTT
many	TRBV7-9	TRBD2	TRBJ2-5	CASSLGLAEQGTQYF	TGTGCCAGCAGCCTGGGGCTAGCGGAGCAAGGGACCCAGTACTTC
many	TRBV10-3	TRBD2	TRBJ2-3	CAISEPLLVRGADTQYF	TGTGCCATCAGTGAGCCGCTACTAGTCCGGGGGGCAGATACGCAGTATTTT
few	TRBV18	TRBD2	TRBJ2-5	CASSPQGLQETQYF	TGTGCCAGCTCACCACAGGGACTACAAGAGACCCAGTACTTC
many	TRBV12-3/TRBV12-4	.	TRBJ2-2	CASSLDIGELFF	TGTGCCAGCAGTTTGGACATCGGGGAGCTGTTTTTT
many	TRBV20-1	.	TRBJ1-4	CSARPNRALEKLFF	TGCAGTGCTAGACCTAACAGGGCTTTAGAAAAACTGTTTTTT
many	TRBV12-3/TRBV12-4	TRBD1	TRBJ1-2	CASRRPGGLRGYTF	TGTGCCAGCAGACGGCCAGGGGGCTTAAGGGGCTACACCTTC
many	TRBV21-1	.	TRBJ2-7	CASSKGTTGYEQYF	TGTGCCAGCAGCAAAGGGACGACAGGCTACGAGCAGTACTTC
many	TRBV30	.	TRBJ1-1	CAWSEAGHTEAFF	TGTGCCTGGAGTGAGGCAGGTCACACTGAAGCTTTCTTT
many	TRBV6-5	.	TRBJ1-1	CASSYSSKVRNTEAFF	TGTGCCAGCAGTTACTCGAGCAAGGTACGGAACACTGAAGCTTTCTTT
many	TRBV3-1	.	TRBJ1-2	CASSRTEGGIYGYTF	TGTGCCAGCAGCCGAACCGAGGGGGGAATCTATGGCTACACCTTC
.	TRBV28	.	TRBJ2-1	CASSPAGRGQFF	TGTGCCAGCAGTCCCGCCGGAAGGGGGCAGTTCTTC
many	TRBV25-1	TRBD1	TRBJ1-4	CASSASGTDEKLFF	TGTGCCAGCAGTGCAAGCGGGACAGATGAAAAACTGTTTTTT
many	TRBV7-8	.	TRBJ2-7	CASSFNQAPYEQYF	TGTGCCAGCAGCTTTAATCAGGCCCCTTACGAGCAGTACTTC
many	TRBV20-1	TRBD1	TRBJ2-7	CSAIRTGFYEQYF	TGCAGTGCTATTAGGACAGGTTTCTACGAGCAGTACTTC